Sequencing of this T cell receptor beta chain was carried out in a study of technical replicates of blood from several donors. The method was immunoSEQ multiplex PCR; TCRdb's version includes in-frame clones alone and lacks a portion of them. Of roughly 60,000 clones in the sample, 91% were seen once. This TCR was recovered from a human donor in good health. Some clones in this sample may be carry-over from other donors' samples. Sequences were obtained from PBMCs.

The CDR3 here is CASSAGQSYEQYF. The CDR3 region has the DNA TGTGCCAGCAGCGCTGGACAGTCCTACGAGCAGTACTTC. This chain joins TRBV5-6 and TRBJ2-7; D is perhaps TRBD1 (6 bases). This CDR3 comprises 13 residues. The V end lost 4 bases, the J end lost 1 base, and 9 bases lay between the germline ends. Germline lookup yields CDR1 SGHDT and CDR2 YYEEEE.